The clone carrying this T cell receptor beta chain was recorded a few times. Its cognate antigen is unknown. The data belong to a study of T cell repertoires in cytomegalovirus infection. Looking at the study overall: CMV epitopes that were recently identified and HLA-C-restricted were used alongside well-studied HLA-B-restricted ones. The public TCR beta signatures pointed to both CMV infection and matching HLA type.

The study's findings and limits: The ex vivo response was dominated by HLA-C-restricted CMV-specific TCR beta clonotypes.

TCRdb re-called the reads with MiXCR, one entry per CDR3 protein. Here the sample spans roughly 920,000 distinct CDR3 sequences, less than 35% being singletons. The TCR comes from a human donor in good health (CMV status not recorded). Some clones in this sample may be carry-over from other donors' samples. Specimen: cultured CD8+ T cells from PBMCs, collected from culture after CMV antigen stimulation.

CDR3 region: CATLAGGKETQYF. DNA of the CDR3: TGTGCCACACTAGCGGGGGGGAAAGAGACCCAGTACTTC. This sequence joins TRBV10-3 and TRBJ2-5, with 13 bases that match TRBD2. With 10 bases clipped from V and 3 bases from J, the junction kept 2 bases outside the gene matches. Germline CDR1 is ENHRY and CDR2 is SYGVKD. The CDR3 has 13 amino acids.